One sample yielded the 19 T cell receptor beta chains listed below, sequenced in a study of monozygotic twins with inflammatory bowel disease. TCRdb re-called the 5' RACE reads and shows each CDR3 protein once, DNA omitted. Listed are hundreds of thousands of distinct CDR3 sequences; 5.6% falls within the top ten. The sequenced material came from blood. These receptors all stem from a human donor with ulcerative colitis or Crohn's disease, or a healthy co-twin of an affected twin (not recorded which).

This chain connects TRBV7-2 to TRBJ2-1; TCRdb's D gene call, TRBD1, goes unchecked for lack of DNA. The length of the CDR3 is 12 residues. Germline V gives CDR1 SGHTA, CDR2 FQGNSA. CDR3 sequence reads: CASSSPPGFGFF.

The chain employs TRBV7-9 and TRBJ1-2. Germline values: CDR1 SEHNR, CDR2 FQNEAQ (reference sequence). The CDR3 consists of 13 residues. The CDR3 reads CASSLDLGYGYTF.

The chain employs TRBV24-1 and TRBJ2-7. Germline V gene sequence: CDR1 KGHDR, CDR2 SFDVKD. This CDR3 spans 14 amino acids. The CDR3 loop is CATSDTGAATEQYF.

The chain couples TRBV20-1 to TRBJ2-7; TCRdb picks TRBD1, but there is no DNA to check that call. Germline V gene data show CDR1 as DFQATT and CDR2 as SNEGSKA (reference sequence). This CDR3 spans 16 amino acids. This CDR3 reads CSARAPGVWGSYEQYF.

The V call is TRBV24-1, the J call TRBJ2-1; the TRBD2 assignment by TCRdb is unverifiable without DNA. Germline values: CDR1 KGHDR, CDR2 SFDVKD. This CDR3 contains 16 residues. This chain's CDR3 is CATSDLGREGTNEQFF.

The chain combines TRBV6-1 with TRBJ2-5. Germline CDR1 reads MNHNS; CDR2 reads SASEGT. This CDR3 is 13 amino acids long. CDR3 protein: CAGRSGSQETQYF.

The chain couples TRBV24-1 to TRBJ2-5; TCRdb reports TRBD1, a call that lacks DNA to check it against. CDR1 is KGHDR and CDR2 is SFDVKD in the germline V gene. This CDR3 is 14 amino acids long. Here the CDR3 reads CATSVGDSQETQYF.

The chain carries TRBV5-1 and TRBJ2-5; no DNA is available, so the TRBD2 call from TCRdb remains unchecked. Germline V gene sequence: CDR1 SGHRS, CDR2 YFSETQ. CDR3 length equals 16 residues. CDR3 region: CASAKSGTSRRETQYF.

The chain carries TRBV12-3 or TRBV12-4 and TRBJ2-3. The CDR3 totals 14 residues. The CDR3 loop reads CASSRTLSTDTQYF.

This chain joins TRBV15 and TRBJ1-6; TCRdb's assignment of TRBD1 cannot be checked, as there is no DNA. This CDR3 spans 16 amino acids. Germline V gene data show CDR1 as LNHNV and CDR2 as YYDKDF (reference sequence). The CDR3 protein is CATSRGGDRVGSPLHF.

The chain is built from TRBV4-2 and TRBJ2-7; TCRdb reports TRBD2, a call that lacks DNA to check it against. Germline lookup yields CDR1 LGHNA and CDR2 YNFKEQ. The CDR3 has 15 amino acids. This CDR3 reads CASSQPTAGGFEQYF.

V usage is TRBV27 and J usage is TRBJ2-7; TCRdb picks TRBD1, but there is no DNA to check that call. Germline V lookup: CDR1 MNHEY, CDR2 SMNVEV (reference sequence). The CDR3 loop spans 15 amino acids. CDR3: CASSSEGQGAYEQYF.

The chain is built from TRBV9 and TRBJ2-7; TCRdb's D call of TRBD2 is untestable without DNA. The CDR3 extends over 15 amino acids. CDR1 and CDR2 from the germline V gene are SGDLS and YYNGEE. The CDR3 reads CASSVAASGAYEQYF.

J is TRBJ2-7 and V is TRBV6-1; the D gene TCRdb calls, TRBD1, cannot be checked with no DNA. Germline V gives CDR1 MNHNS, CDR2 SASEGT. CDR3 length: 14 residues. CDR3 region: CASSQDRFPYEQYF.

The genes are TRBV7-2 and TRBJ1-5. The germline V gene has CDR1 SGHTA and CDR2 FQGNSA. CDR3 size: 15 residues. Here the CDR3 reads CASSPKFLGNQPQHF.

The chain uses TRBV5-1 and TRBJ2-5; the TRBD1 assignment by TCRdb is unverifiable without DNA. CDR3 size: 18 residues. Germline CDR1 is SGHRS and CDR2 is YFSETQ. The CDR3 sequence is CASSFAIRRDRGPETQYF. Full variable domain (rest looked up from reference TRBV5-1 and TRBJ2-5): KAGVTQTPRYLIKTRGQQVTLSCSPISGHRSVSWYQQTPGQGLQFLFEYFSETQRNKGNFPGRFSGRQFSNSRSEMNVSTLELGDSALYLCASSFAIRRDRGPETQYFGPGTRLLVL.

The J gene is TRBJ2-2, the V gene TRBV5-1. Germline CDR1 and CDR2: SGHRS and YFSETQ. This CDR3 has 14 amino acids. CDR3 loop: CASSLAVFGGELFF.

CDR3 amino acids: CASSKPGPKLRSTGELFF. The chain recombines TRBV6-1 with TRBJ2-2. Germline CDR1 is MNHNS and CDR2 is SASEGT. The CDR3 runs 18 residues.

This chain joins TRBV4-3 and TRBJ2-1; as DNA is missing, the TRBD1 call by TCRdb cannot be tested. Germline CDR1 reads LGHNA; CDR2 reads YSLEER. The CDR3 consists of 16 residues. The chain's CDR3 is CASSQDPWGEGNEQFF.